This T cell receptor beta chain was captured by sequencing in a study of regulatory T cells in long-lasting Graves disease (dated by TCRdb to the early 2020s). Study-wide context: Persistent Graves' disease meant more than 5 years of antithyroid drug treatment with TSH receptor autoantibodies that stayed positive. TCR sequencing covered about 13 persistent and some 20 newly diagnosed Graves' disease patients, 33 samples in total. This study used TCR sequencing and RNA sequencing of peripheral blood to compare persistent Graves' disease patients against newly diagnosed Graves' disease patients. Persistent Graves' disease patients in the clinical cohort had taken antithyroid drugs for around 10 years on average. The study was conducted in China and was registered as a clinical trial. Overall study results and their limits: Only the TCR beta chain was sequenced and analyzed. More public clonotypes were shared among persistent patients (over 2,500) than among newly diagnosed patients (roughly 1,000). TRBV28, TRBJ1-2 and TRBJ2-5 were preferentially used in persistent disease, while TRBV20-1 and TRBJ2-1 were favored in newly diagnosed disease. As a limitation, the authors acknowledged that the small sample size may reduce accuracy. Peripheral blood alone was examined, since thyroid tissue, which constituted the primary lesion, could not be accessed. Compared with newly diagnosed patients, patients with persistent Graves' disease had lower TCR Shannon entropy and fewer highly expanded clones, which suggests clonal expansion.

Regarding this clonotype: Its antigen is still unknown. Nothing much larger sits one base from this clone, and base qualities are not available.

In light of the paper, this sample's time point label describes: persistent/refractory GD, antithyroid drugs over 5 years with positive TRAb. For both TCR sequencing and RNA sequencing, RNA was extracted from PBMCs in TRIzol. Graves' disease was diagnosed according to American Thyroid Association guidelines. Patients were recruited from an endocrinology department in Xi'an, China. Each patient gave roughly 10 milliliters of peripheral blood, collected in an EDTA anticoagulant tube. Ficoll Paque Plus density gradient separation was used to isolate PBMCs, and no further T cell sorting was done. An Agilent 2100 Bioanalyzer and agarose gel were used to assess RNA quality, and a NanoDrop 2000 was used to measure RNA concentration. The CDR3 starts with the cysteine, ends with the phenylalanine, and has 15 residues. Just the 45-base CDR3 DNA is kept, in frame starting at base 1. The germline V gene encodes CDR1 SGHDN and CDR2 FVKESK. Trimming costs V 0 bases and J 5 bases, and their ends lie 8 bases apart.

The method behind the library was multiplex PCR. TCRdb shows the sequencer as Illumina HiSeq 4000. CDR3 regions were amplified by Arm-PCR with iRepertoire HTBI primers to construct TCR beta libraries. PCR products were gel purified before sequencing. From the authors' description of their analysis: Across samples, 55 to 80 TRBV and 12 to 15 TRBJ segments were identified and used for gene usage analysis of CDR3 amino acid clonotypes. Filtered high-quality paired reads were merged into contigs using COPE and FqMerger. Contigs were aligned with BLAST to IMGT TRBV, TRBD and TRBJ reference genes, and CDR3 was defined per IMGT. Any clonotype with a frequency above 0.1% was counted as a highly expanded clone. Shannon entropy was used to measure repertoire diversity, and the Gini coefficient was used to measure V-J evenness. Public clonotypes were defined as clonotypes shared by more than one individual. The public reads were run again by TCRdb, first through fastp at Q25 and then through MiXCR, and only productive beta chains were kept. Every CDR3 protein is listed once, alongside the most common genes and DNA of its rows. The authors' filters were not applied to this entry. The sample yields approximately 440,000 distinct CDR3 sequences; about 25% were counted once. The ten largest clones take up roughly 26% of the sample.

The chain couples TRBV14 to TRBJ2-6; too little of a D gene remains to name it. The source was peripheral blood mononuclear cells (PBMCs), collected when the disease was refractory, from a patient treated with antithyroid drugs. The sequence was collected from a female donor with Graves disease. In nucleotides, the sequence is TGTGCCAGCAGCCAAGATATGAAGAGGGCCAACGTCCTGACTTTC. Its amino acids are CASSQDMKRANVLTF.